What follows are 31 T cell receptor beta chains derived from one specimen sequenced in a study of PD-L1 blockade in urothelial cancer. The table came from immunoSEQ multiplex PCR; TCRdb's copy has only in-frame clones and leaves some out. The sample yields about 110,000 clones, around 85% seen once. The sequenced sample was PBMCs, obtained around atezolizumab (anti-PD-L1) treatment. Every receptor here comes from a man aged 50-59 years with urothelial cancer.

The chain recombines TRBV5-4 with TRBJ1-6; 9 bases map to TRBD1. This CDR3 is built from 16 residues. Germline lookup yields CDR1 SGHNT and CDR2 YYREEE (reference sequence). V shed 4 bases, J shed 3 bases, and the junction held 5 bases outside the gene matches. CDR3 bases: TGTGCCAGCAGCCAGGGGACAGGGAACTATAATTCACCCCTCCACTTT. Its translation is CASSQGTGNYNSPLHF.

This clone was seen a few times. The chain employs TRBV7-9 and TRBJ2-5; D is unresolved. The CDR3 sequence is 13 residues long. CDR1 is SEHNR and CDR2 is FQNEAQ in the germline V gene (reference sequence). Trimming removed 2 bases from V and 1 base from J, with 5 bases in between. CDR3 sequence reads: CASSLRGQETQYF. The CDR3 bases are TGTGCCAGCAGCTTACGCGGCCAAGAGACCCAGTACTTC.

The chain recombines TRBV27 with TRBJ2-7; 7 bases fit TRBD1. With 2 bases clipped from V and 2 bases from J, the junction kept 12 bases outside the gene matches. The CDR3 contains 17 residues. Looked up from germline, CDR1 is MNHEY and CDR2 is SMNVEV (reference sequence). The CDR3 sequence: CASSLPPTGQLPYEQYF. The CDR3 nucleotides are TGTGCCAGCAGTTTACCGCCGACGGGACAGCTCCCCTACGAGCAGTACTTC.

The gene calls are TRBV5-6 and TRBJ2-7; TRBD2 is a possible D gene (7 bases). V was trimmed by 2 bases and J by 1 base, leaving 13 bases between them. The CDR3 extends over 15 amino acids. Germline assignment: CDR1 SGHDT and CDR2 YYEEEE. Here the CDR3 DNA reads TGTGCCAGCAGCTTAGGGGGGGCTTTTTCCTACGAGCAGTACTTC. The encoded protein is CASSLGGAFSYEQYF.

The chain is built from TRBV23-1 and TRBJ2-7, with unresolved D. TRBV23-1 is an ORF, with its function uncertain. This CDR3 contains 13 residues. V lost 2 bases, J lost 1 base, and 6 bases lay in between. CDR3 nucleotide sequence: TGCGCCAGCAGTCAAGACTTATCCTACGAGCAGTACTTC. Its translation: CASSQDLSYEQYF.

This clone was detected once. V usage is TRBV27 and J usage is TRBJ2-3; no clear D gene. The CDR3 extends over 12 amino acids. In germline, CDR1 is MNHEY, CDR2 SMNVEV (reference sequence). V shed 3 bases and J shed 6 bases, with 7 bases lying between them. The CDR3 sequence is CASSFLRDTQYF. The CDR3 DNA is TGTGCCAGCAGTTTCCTGAGGGATACGCAGTATTTT.

The chain recombines TRBV2 with TRBJ2-1; 14 nucleotides agree with TRBD2. V dropped 6 bases and J dropped 3; count of bases not matched to a gene: 7. The CDR3 spans 17 residues. Germline-derived CDR1 and CDR2 are SNHLY and FYNNEI. CDR3 amino acids: CASRGAGLAGDYNEQFF. Here the CDR3 DNA reads TGTGCCAGCAGGGGGGCGGGACTAGCGGGAGACTACAATGAGCAGTTCTTC.

V usage is TRBV25-1 and J usage is TRBJ1-4; 7 nucleotides agree with TRBD1. The germline V gene has CDR1 MGHDK and CDR2 SYGVNS. The CDR3 is 15 amino acids. After removal of 6 bases from V and 8 bases from J, the junction contained 12 bases not matched to a gene. The CDR3 reads CASSKTTGSREKLFF. The CDR3 bases are TGTGCCAGCAGCAAAACGACAGGGTCTCGAGAAAAACTGTTTTTT.

This sequence joins TRBV5-4 and TRBJ1-1, with a tentative D call TRBD1 (6 bases). There are 14 residues in the CDR3. The germline gives CDR1 SGHNT, CDR2 YYREEE (reference sequence). Deletions cut 2 bases from V and 6 bases from J, with 14 bases between. The CDR3 DNA is TGTGCCAGCAGCTTACCCCAGGGGATCGCTGAAGCTTTCTTT. Protein product: CASSLPQGIAEAFF.

The chain is built from TRBV28 and TRBJ2-3, with D unresolved. Trimming removed 6 bases from V and 7 bases from J, with 17 bases in between. Germline CDR1 is MDHEN and CDR2 is SYDVKM. CDR3 length equals 14 residues. As DNA, the CDR3 is TGTGCCAGCAGGCCTACATCCGACATAAATACGCAGTATTTT. It yields the protein CASRPTSDINTQYF.

V and J are TRBV10-1 and TRBJ2-1, with TRBD2 matching 7 bases. Trimming removed 5 bases from V and 4 bases from J; junction bases left unmatched: 11. The CDR3 sequence is 16 residues long. The V gene's germline CDR1 is WNHNN and CDR2 SYGVQD (reference sequence). As DNA, the CDR3 is TGCGCCAGCAGTAAGACGCGGGAGATAACTTACAATGAGCAGTTCTTC. Protein sequence: CASSKTREITYNEQFF.

In DNA form, the CDR3 reads TGTGCCAGCAGTTACGAGGGTAGGGACTATGGCTACACCTTC. Translated: CASSYEGRDYGYTF. The chain employs TRBV6-5 and TRBJ1-2; D gene uncertain. With 2 bases removed from V and 3 bases from J, the gap between germline ends came to 10 bases. Germline assignment: CDR1 MNHEY and CDR2 SVGAGI. CDR3 length: 14 amino acids.

CDR3 in DNA: TGTGCCAGCAGCCACACTAGCGGGATTCTCTCGGGTTACGAGCAGTACTTC. Its translation: CASSHTSGILSGYEQYF. This chain joins TRBV4-2 and TRBJ2-7, with 10 bases that match TRBD2. The V gene end was trimmed by 3 bases and the J gene end by 4 bases; junction bases not matched to a gene: 12. This CDR3 is built from 17 residues. Germline V gene data show CDR1 as LGHNA and CDR2 as YNFKEQ.

This CDR3 is CASSVGRAVNYGYTF. For the CDR3, the DNA is TGTGCCAGCAGCGTAGGCAGGGCCGTTAACTATGGCTACACCTTC. The chain joins TRBV9 to TRBJ1-2, with TRBD1 as a possible D gene (5 bases). Germline V gives CDR1 SGDLS, CDR2 YYNGEE. Trimming shortened V by 0 bases and J by 1 base, and 10 bases separated the two germline ends. The CDR3 is 15 residues long.

The V call is TRBV4-2, the J call TRBJ2-7; 10 bases fit TRBD2. Germline V lookup: CDR1 LGHNA, CDR2 YNFKEQ. Unmatched junction bases numbered 11, after V lost 3 bases and J lost 9 bases. This CDR3 has 15 amino acids. The CDR3 protein is CASSQDRTSGGGQYF. As DNA, the CDR3 is TGTGCCAGCAGCCAGGACCGGACTAGCGGCGGAGGGCAGTACTTC.

The chain recombines TRBV28 with TRBJ1-2; 9 nucleotides line up with TRBD1. Germline values: CDR1 MDHEN, CDR2 SYDVKM. J lost 8 bases, V lost 5 bases, and 6 bases had no gene match. CDR3 length: 13 residues. CDR3 bases: TGTGCCAGCAGTCCGGACAGGGGATTCGGCTACACCTTC. This encodes CASSPDRGFGYTF.

The genes are TRBV7-9 and TRBJ2-1; weak D call: TRBD2 (5 bases). The CDR3 extends over 15 amino acids. Per the germline V gene, CDR1 is SEHNR and CDR2 is FQNEAQ (reference sequence). Trimming stripped 7 bases from V and 8 bases from J, with 21 bases between. CDR3 in amino acids: CASTHQSSSGDEQFF. The CDR3 bases are TGTGCCAGCACCCATCAATCTAGCTCGGGCGATGAGCAGTTCTTC.

This clone was observed once. The V call is TRBV19, the J call TRBJ2-1; 11 nucleotides line up with TRBD2. There are 14 residues in the CDR3. V was clipped by 7 bases and J by 8 bases; unmatched bases: 7. The V gene's germline CDR1 is LNHDA and CDR2 SQIVND (reference sequence). CDR3 DNA sequence: TGTGCCAGTACTACTAGCGGGAGACTCGATGAGCAGTTCTTC. Its translation: CASTTSGRLDEQFF.

The rearrangement links TRBV10-3 to TRBJ2-1; a possible D gene is TRBD2 (6 bases). The CDR3 is 14 amino acids. With 10 bases removed from V and 5 bases from J, the gap between germline ends came to 18 bases. Germline-derived CDR1 and CDR2 are ENHRY and SYGVKD. This CDR3 is CASKSGTPDNEQFF. CDR3 in DNA: TGTGCCAGTAAATCCGGGACTCCGGACAATGAGCAGTTCTTC.

J is TRBJ1-4 and V is TRBV11-2; TRBD1 matches 10 bases. Trimming cost V 5 bases and J 4 bases; bases outside gene matches: 4. The length of the CDR3 is 15 residues. CDR1 and CDR2 (germline): SGHAT, FQNNGV. CDR3 loop: CASSRRDRGNEKLFF. In DNA, the CDR3 is TGTGCCAGCAGCCGAAGGGACAGGGGTAATGAAAAACTGTTTTTT.

V gene TRBV13 combines with J gene TRBJ1-4; 10 nucleotides match TRBD1. This CDR3 contains 13 residues. Germline V gene data show CDR1 as PRHDT and CDR2 as FYEKMQ (reference sequence). J gave up 8 bases and V 6 bases, and 3 bases lay outside the gene matches. CDR3 coding DNA: TGTGCCAGCAGACGGACAGGGGGGGAAAAACTGTTTTTT. It translates to CASRRTGGEKLFF.

For this clone: This CDR3 is also generated by other DNA sequences in the sample. This chain links TRBV6-5 with TRBJ1-1, with D perhaps TRBD1 (5 bases). The CDR3 length is 13 residues. Trimming cost V 5 bases and J 2 bases, with 9 bases left between them. The germline V gene encodes CDR1 MNHEY and CDR2 SVGAGI. Written as DNA, the CDR3 is TGTGCCAGCAGTCGCCAGGGTAACACTGAAGCTTTCTTT. It encodes CASSRQGNTEAFF.

The chain couples TRBV29-1 to TRBJ1-2; no definite D call. Germline CDR1 reads SQVTM; CDR2 reads ANQGSEA. This CDR3 has 13 amino acids. V was clipped by 7 bases and J by 5 bases, with 17 bases between them. The CDR3 is CSGTGLTGYGYTF. DNA of the CDR3: TGCAGCGGGACCGGCCTAACGGGGTATGGCTACACCTTC.

This clone has a handful of counts. The gene calls are TRBV5-1 and TRBJ2-5; 10 nucleotides align to TRBD1. The V and J ends lost 7 bases and 5 bases, in that order; junction bases with no gene match: 11. The V gene's germline CDR1 is SGHRS and CDR2 YFSETQ. This CDR3 contains 15 residues. CDR3 nucleotide sequence: TGCGCCAGCGCGAAAAAGACAGGGGGCGGCGAGACCCAGTACTTC. Translating it yields CASAKKTGGGETQYF.

V and J are TRBV11-2 and TRBJ2-1; a possible D gene is TRBD1 (6 bases). This CDR3 is 15 amino acids long. The V gene lost 6 bases and the J gene lost 7 bases, with 19 bases spanning the gap. Germline-derived CDR1 and CDR2 are SGHAT and FQNNGV. The CDR3 sequence is CASRSTGRMKNEQFF. The CDR3 bases are TGTGCCAGCAGATCCACAGGGCGGATGAAAAATGAGCAGTTCTTC.

V is TRBV4-2 and J is TRBJ2-7, with 11 bases matching TRBD2. This CDR3 spans 18 amino acids. V shed 4 bases, J shed 2 bases, and the junction held 13 bases outside the gene matches. Germline loops: CDR1 LGHNA, CDR2 YNFKEQ. CDR3 region: CASSPGIAGGPRPYEQYF. The CDR3 region has the DNA TGTGCCAGCAGCCCTGGAATAGCGGGAGGGCCGAGGCCCTACGAGCAGTACTTC.

The chain is built from TRBV7-9 and TRBJ2-1, with D tentatively TRBD1 (6 bases). Per germline, CDR1 SEHNR and CDR2 FQNEAQ (reference sequence). The V end was cut by 3 bases, the J end by 3 bases, with 12 bases between. This CDR3 is 15 amino acids long. The CDR3 nucleotides are TGTGCCAGCAGCTTGGTACAGGGAAACTACAATGAGCAGTTCTTC. As protein: CASSLVQGNYNEQFF.

V usage is TRBV5-6 and J usage is TRBJ2-3; 8 bases fit TRBD2. The CDR3 loop spans 19 amino acids. Losses at the gene ends were 4 bases for V and 1 base for J; bases not matched to a gene: 17. The germline V gene has CDR1 SGHDT and CDR2 YYEEEE. The chain's CDR3 is CASSHGRYLGREGTDTQYF. In nucleotides, the CDR3 is TGTGCCAGCAGCCATGGGCGGTACTTAGGGCGGGAGGGCACAGATACGCAGTATTTT.

CDR3 nucleotides: TGTGCCAGCAGACCCCCTACCGCCGAGCAGTACTTC. Translating gives CASRPPTAEQYF. The chain couples TRBV7-2 to TRBJ2-7; unclear D gene. Germline V gene sequence: CDR1 SGHTA, CDR2 FQGNSA. CDR3 length equals 12 residues. V was trimmed by 6 bases and J by 6 bases, leaving 12 bases between them.

The rearrangement joins TRBV28 to TRBJ2-1; 13 bases are shared with TRBD2. The germline V gene has CDR1 MDHEN and CDR2 SYDVKM. V dropped 8 bases and J dropped 2; count of bases not matched to a gene: 6. The CDR3 totals 16 residues. In DNA form, the CDR3 reads TGTGCCAGCGTGGGACTAGCGGGGACCCCCTACAATGAGCAGTTCTTC. This gives the protein CASVGLAGTPYNEQFF.

The V and J genes are TRBV28 and TRBJ1-6; 7 bases fit TRBD1. From germline, CDR1 is MDHEN and CDR2 SYDVKM. Losses at the gene ends were 10 bases for V and 7 bases for J; bases not matched to a gene: 10. The CDR3 runs 14 residues. CDR3 amino acids: CATPRGRWNSPLHF. DNA for the CDR3: TGTGCCACCCCTAGGGGGCGTTGGAATTCACCCCTCCACTTT.